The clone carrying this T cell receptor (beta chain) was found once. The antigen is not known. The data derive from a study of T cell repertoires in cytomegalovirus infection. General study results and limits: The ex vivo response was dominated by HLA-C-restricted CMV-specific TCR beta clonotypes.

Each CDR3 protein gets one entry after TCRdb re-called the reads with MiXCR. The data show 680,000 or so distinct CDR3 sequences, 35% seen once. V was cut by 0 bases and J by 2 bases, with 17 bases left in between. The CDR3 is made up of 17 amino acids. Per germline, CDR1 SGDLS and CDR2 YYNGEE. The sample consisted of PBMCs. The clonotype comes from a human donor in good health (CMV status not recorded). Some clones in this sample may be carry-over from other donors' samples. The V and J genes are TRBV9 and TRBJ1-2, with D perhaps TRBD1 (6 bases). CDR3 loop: CASSVDPRGGRNYGYTF. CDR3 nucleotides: TGTGCCAGCAGCGTAGATCCTAGGGGGGGACGGAACTATGGCTACACCTTC.